This T cell receptor (beta chain) appears in the sequencing data of a study of CD8 T cells in ankylosing spondylitis. Overall study findings and caveats: Reportedly, matched ankylosing spondylitis synovial fluid was significantly enriched for disease-linked clones.

In TCRdb, the 5' RACE reads were re-called with MiXCR into one record per CDR3 protein. The sample lists around 130,000 distinct CDR3 sequences; about 6.4% were seen once. This clonotype was observed many times. Its antigen is still unknown. The V end lost 4 bases, the J end lost 4 bases, and 12 bases lay between the germline ends. Per the germline V gene, CDR1 is SGHRS and CDR2 is YFSETQ. The CDR3 contains 14 residues. Sequencing was carried out using blood, either unsorted or a sorted T cell fraction (not recorded which). The sequence derives from a male donor with ankylosing spondylitis or in good health (not recorded which). The rearrangement uses TRBV5-1 and TRBJ1-3; D is unresolved. The CDR3 DNA reads TGCGCCAGCAGCCGCGGGAGAGACGGAAACACCATATATTTT. This gives the protein CASSRGRDGNTIYF.